The 5 T cell receptor beta chains below all came from one sample that was sequenced in a study of PD-L1 blockade in urothelial cancer. The sample's time point: pretreatment peripheral blood. Measured with immunoSEQ multiplex PCR; TCRdb has only the in-frame clones, and not every one. Among about 130,000 clones listed, 84% were seen once. Sequenced material: PBMCs, taken around atezolizumab (anti-PD-L1) treatment. These receptor sequences come from a man aged 45-60 years with urothelial cancer.

The chain employs TRBV11-2 and TRBJ2-7, with 12 bases lining up with TRBD2. From germline, CDR1 is SGHAT and CDR2 FQNNGV. This CDR3 has 16 amino acids. V dropped 4 bases and J dropped 4; count of bases not matched to a gene: 8. CDR3 DNA: TGTGCCAGCAGCTATCTAGCGGGAGGGGGGGGATACGAGCAGTACTTC. Its translation: CASSYLAGGGGYEQYF. The full variable domain, rest sourced from reference TRBV11-2 and TRBJ2-7, is EAGVAQSPRYKIIEKRQSVAFWCNPISGHATLYWYQQILGQGPKLLIQFQNNGVVDDSQLPKDRFSAERLKGVDSTLKIQPAKLEDSAVYLCASSYLAGGGGYEQYFGPGTRLTVT.

This chain connects TRBV30 to TRBJ1-1; D is ambiguous. Trimming removed 2 bases from V and 1 base from J, with 8 bases in between. This CDR3 spans 13 amino acids. Per germline, CDR1 GTSNPN and CDR2 SVGIG (reference sequence). The CDR3 nucleotides read TGTGCCTGGAGTTTTACAGCGAACACTGAAGCTTTCTTT. It is translated as CAWSFTANTEAFF.

The chain carries TRBV5-1 and TRBJ2-7; 9 bases fit TRBD1. The CDR3 has 17 residues. The V gene's germline CDR1 is SGHRS and CDR2 YFSETQ. V shed 4 bases, J shed 1 base, and the junction held 12 bases outside the gene matches. CDR3 sequence: CASSTPPDRGNSYEQYF. CDR3 in DNA: TGCGCCAGCAGCACACCTCCGGACAGGGGAAATTCCTACGAGCAGTACTTC.

This clone was picked up one time. The gene calls are TRBV28 and TRBJ2-3; 10 bases align to TRBD2. Germline V CDR1 and CDR2: MDHEN, SYDVKM. V lost 7 bases to trimming and J lost 6 bases; unmatched junction nucleotides: 10. The CDR3 covers 15 residues. The CDR3 protein is CASNPAGLATDTQYF. Written as DNA, the CDR3 is TGTGCCAGCAACCCCGCGGGACTAGCGACGGATACGCAGTATTTT.

The V gene is TRBV18, the J gene TRBJ2-1; D is perhaps TRBD2 (5 bases). Between the trimmed V and J ends, which lost 3 bases and 10 bases, there was a span of 19 bases. From germline, CDR1 is KGHSH and CDR2 LQKENI. This CDR3 has 15 residues. The CDR3, as DNA: TGTGCCAGCTCACCTAATGGCCCGGGGATGGGGGAGCAGTTCTTC. It translates to CASSPNGPGMGEQFF.